These 10 T cell receptor beta chains originate from one sample sequenced in a study of cytomegalovirus exposure and HLA in healthy donors (dated by TCRdb to 2016 to 2017). Libraries were prepared through the immunoSEQ multiplex PCR assay. For the multiplex PCR, a mixture combining 60 forward primers for TCR Vbeta segments and 13 reverse primers for TCR Jbeta segments was used. Here the immuneACCESS table is served through TCRdb, limited to in-frame sequences with V and J called. Missing clones are a known gap in these copies; in checked studies unresolved V genes cover under half, and the rest lacks a known reason. This sample gives 100,000 to 150,000 clones in total; around three quarters of them show up just once. The ten largest clones capture more than 1% of the sample. Sequences were obtained from PBMCs. These TCRs come from a female donor in good health and CMV-seronegative.

V is TRBV30 and J is TRBJ2-7; D is unresolved. V lost 6 bases, J lost 3 bases, and 12 bases lay in between. Germline V lookup: CDR1 GTSNPN, CDR2 SVGIG (reference sequence). The CDR3 spans 12 residues. The chain's CDR3 is CACTSSGYEQYF. CDR3 DNA: TGTGCCTGTACTTCCTCCGGCTACGAGCAGTACTTC.

The V call is TRBV7-9, the J call TRBJ2-3, with TRBD2 matching over 7 bases. The CDR3 spans 15 residues. The germline CDR1 and CDR2 sequences are SEHNR and FQNEAQ (reference sequence). With V trimmed by 4 bases and J by 2 bases, 6 bases remained unmatched. This chain's CDR3 is CASSSTGGSTDTQYF. The CDR3 coding sequence is TGTGCCAGCAGCTCCACGGGAGGTTCCACAGATACGCAGTATTTT.

The rearrangement links TRBV6-6 to TRBJ1-6, with D unclear. The germline gives CDR1 MNHNY, CDR2 SVGAGI (reference sequence). The CDR3 runs 15 residues. The V and J ends lost 2 bases and 6 bases respectively, with 11 bases between them. The CDR3 DNA reads as TGTGCCAGCAGTTACGTGGGTGGCGGTAATTCACCCCTCCACTTT. This translates into CASSYVGGGNSPLHF.

J is TRBJ1-2 and V is TRBV5-1, with a possible D match to TRBD1 (6 bases). This CDR3 has 13 residues. CDR1 is SGHRS and CDR2 is YFSETQ in the germline V gene. V was pared by 1 base and J by 8 bases, with 12 bases between. DNA for the CDR3: TGCGCCAGCAGCTTGAGGACAGACGTGGGCTACACCTTC. This codes for CASSLRTDVGYTF.

The chain employs TRBV28 and TRBJ2-1, with 11 bases lining up with TRBD2. The CDR3 runs to 16 residues. V lost 8 bases, J lost 7 bases, and 13 bases stayed unmatched. Germline loops: CDR1 MDHEN, CDR2 SYDVKM. The CDR3 sequence: CASGLLAGEYWNEQFF. In nucleotides, the CDR3 is TGTGCCAGCGGGTTACTAGCGGGAGAGTATTGGAATGAGCAGTTCTTC.

J is TRBJ1-2 and V is TRBV7-2, with TRBD1 matching over 12 bases. J lost 2 bases, V lost 5 bases, and 9 bases had no gene match. CDR3 length: 17 amino acids. Germline lookup yields CDR1 SGHTA and CDR2 FQGNSA. Here the CDR3 DNA reads TGTGCCAGCAGCGATAGGGGACAGGGGGCGTTAAACTATGGCTACACCTTC. Encoded protein: CASSDRGQGALNYGYTF.

This rearrangement joins TRBV11-2 to TRBJ2-3, with 7 bases that match TRBD2. Trimming cost V 1 base and J 2 bases; bases outside gene matches: 12. Germline-derived CDR1 and CDR2 are SGHAT and FQNNGV. This CDR3 region has 18 residues. The CDR3 sequence is CASSLALGLGTSTDTQYF. The CDR3 coding sequence is TGTGCCAGCAGCTTAGCCCTCGGACTAGGGACCTCCACAGATACGCAGTATTTT.

CDR3 DNA sequence: TGCAGTGCAGACCGGGACAGCTTTCAGTACTTC. Translating it yields CSADRDSFQYF. The chain combines TRBV20-1 with TRBJ2-4, with TRBD1 matching 7 bases. V was pared by 6 bases and J by 11 bases, with 7 bases of the junction left unmatched. The V gene's germline CDR1 is DFQATT and CDR2 SNEGSKA (reference sequence). The CDR3 has 11 amino acids.

This chain links TRBV6-6 with TRBJ2-7; TRBD2 agrees at 11 bases. J was trimmed by 4 bases and V by 3 bases; bases with no gene match: 8. This CDR3 has 16 residues. Per the germline V gene, CDR1 is MNHNY and CDR2 is SVGAGI (reference sequence). CDR3 in DNA: TGTGCCAGCAGTTATCAACTAGCGGGAGAATTTTACGAGCAGTACTTC. It encodes CASSYQLAGEFYEQYF.

In this sample, this clone turned up a few times. The J gene is TRBJ1-2, the V gene TRBV9, with 10 bases aligning to TRBD1. Germline trimming cut 1 base from V and 4 bases from J; bases unmatched to any gene: 1. CDR3 length: 14 residues. CDR1 is SGDLS and CDR2 is YYNGEE in the germline V gene. CDR3: CASSVRQGAYGYTF. The CDR3 DNA follows: TGTGCCAGCAGCGTAAGACAGGGGGCCTATGGCTACACCTTC. The variable domain in full, with the rest retrieved from reference TRBV9 and TRBJ1-2, is DSGVTQTPKHLITATGQRVTLRCSPRSGDLSVYWYQQSLDQGLQFLIQYYNGEERAKGNILERFSAQQFPDLHSELNLSSLELGDSALYFCASSVRQGAYGYTFGSGTRLTVV.